This T cell receptor (beta chain) stems from a study of radiotherapy plus CTLA-4 blockade in lung cancer. Looking at the study overall: Objective responses arose in approximately 19% of patients, and approximately 31% experienced disease control.

General study results and limits: Peripheral blood showed expansion of tumor-derived TCR clones after radiotherapy and ipilimumab. Dynamics of early blood T cell clones, together with interferon-beta, were reportedly the best predictors of response.

Patients with chemo-refractory metastatic non-small-cell lung cancer received focal radiation plus CTLA-4 blockade with ipilimumab. The CDR3 sequence is 12 residues long. The germline V and J ends were trimmed by 3 bases and 2 bases, with 3 bases remaining between them. Germline V gives CDR1 SGHRS, CDR2 YFSETQ. Method: immunoSEQ multiplex PCR; TCRdb's copy keeps in-frame clones and lacks some. The data contain 65,000 to 100,000 clones, 83% of them singletons. Notes on this clone: The target antigen is unknown.

This receptor was obtained from a human donor with non-small cell lung cancer who had stable disease on radiotherapy plus ipilimumab. Sequences were derived from peripheral blood, sampled from a patient treated with radiotherapy plus ipilimumab. V gene TRBV5-1 combines with J gene TRBJ1-5; no firm D call. The CDR3 bases are TGCGCCAGCAGCTATGGCAATCAGCCCCAGCATTTT. Translation gives CASSYGNQPQHF.